The rows below give T cell receptor beta chains drawn from one sample of a study of shared clonotypes between healthy human individuals. Assay: immunoSEQ multiplex PCR; the TCRdb copy retains only in-frame clones and omits some. The sample lists 400,000 to 500,000 clones; around 79% were seen once. The sequencing input was PBMCs. Receptors were obtained from a woman aged 35 to 49 in good health. Some clones in this sample may be carry-over from other donors' samples. CDR3s include the opening cysteine and the closing phenylalanine or tryptophan. D genes are given only for firm matches. Not every row has a clone size; where given, it reads once, few, many or a size class.

V	J	D	size	DNA	CDR3
TRBV4-3	TRBJ1-1	-	-	TGCGCCAGCAGCCAAGAGGGCAGGAACACTGAAGCTTTCTTT	CASSQEGRNTEAFF
TRBV25-1	TRBJ2-7	TRBD1	-	TGTGCCAGCAGCGCCGGGACAGCCCGGCCTGGGCAGTACTTC	CASSAGTARPGQYF
TRBV14	TRBJ2-7	-	-	TGTGCCAGCAGCCCATCGACCTTCTACGAGCAGTACTTC	CASSPSTFYEQYF
TRBV20-1	TRBJ2-5	-	-	TGCAGGGTCCAGGCTGGGGGGACCCAGTACTTC	CRVQAGGTQYF
TRBV7-9	TRBJ1-4	-	-	TGTGCCAGCAGCTTAGCTGGGGGGGCGGAAGAAAAACTGTTTTTT	CASSLAGGAEEKLFF
TRBV6-4	TRBJ2-2	TRBD2	many	TGTGCCAGCAGCGGGGGGGAGACCGGGGAGCTGTTTTTT	CASSGGETGELFF
TRBV7-8	TRBJ2-7	TRBD2	-	TGTGCCAGCCAGCCCGTGGGGGGGGGTTACGAGCAGTACTTC	CASQPVGGGYEQYF
TRBV19	TRBJ2-2	TRBD1	-	TGTGCCAGCTTTGACAGGGGAGACACCGGGGAGCTGTTTTTT	CASFDRGDTGELFF
TRBV19	TRBJ2-7	TRBD2	-	TGTGCCAGTAGTGCTGACCGGACTAGCGGGAGGGTTTACGAGCAGTACTTC	CASSADRTSGRVYEQYF
TRBV7-8	TRBJ1-5	-	-	TGTGCCAGCAGCTTGATTGGGCAGAGAGCCCAGCCCCAGCATTTT	CASSLIGQRAQPQHF
TRBV4-1	TRBJ2-7	-	-	TGCGCCAGCAGCCAAACCACAGCGTACGAGCAGTACTTC	CASSQTTAYEQYF
TRBV6-1	TRBJ1-3	-	-	TGTGCCAGCAGTGAAGGCGGTTATTATACTGGAAACACCATATATTTT	CASSEGGYYTGNTIYF
TRBV28	TRBJ2-2	-	many	TGTGCCAGCAGGGACTCCAGGAACACCGGGGAGCTGTTTTTT	CASRDSRNTGELFF
TRBV15	TRBJ1-5	-	-	TGTGCCACCAGCAGAGCTAAATGGTTCCAGCCCCAGCATTTT	CATSRAKWFQPQHF
TRBV6-5	TRBJ2-1	-	-	TGTGCCAGCAGTTCCGATAGTCGTGAGCAGTTCTTC	CASSSDSREQFF
TRBV19	TRBJ2-7	TRBD2	-	TGTGCCAGTTCCCCTCTAGCGGGAGTAAGGGAGCAGTACTTC	CASSPLAGVREQYF
TRBV10-2	TRBJ2-6	TRBD2	-	TGCGCCAGCACAGGGACTAGCTCTGGGGCCAACGTCCTGACTTTC	CASTGTSSGANVLTF
TRBV5-1	TRBJ1-4	-	-	TGCGCCAGCAGCTTCGGGGAATCACGTGAAAAACTGTTTTTT	CASSFGESREKLFF
TRBV5-8	TRBJ1-5	-	-	TGTGCCAGCAGCTTGGTAGGTTACCAGCCCCAGCATTTT	CASSLVGYQPQHF
TRBV7-2	TRBJ1-1	-	-	TGTGCCAGCAGCTTTGCGGACACTGAAGCTTTCTTT	CASSFADTEAFF
TRBV5-6	TRBJ1-2	-	-	TGTGCCAGCAGCTTGGTAGGTAGGAACTATGGCTACACCTTC	CASSLVGRNYGYTF
TRBV10-3	TRBJ2-4	-	-	TGTGCCATCAGTGTGGCAGGGACGGGGCCCCTAAACATTCAGTACTTC	CAISVAGTGPLNIQYF
TRBV30	TRBJ2-5	-	-	TGTGCCTGGAGTCCCGGGGTGGGGGAAGGAGAGACCCAGTACTTC	CAWSPGVGEGETQYF
TRBV29-1	TRBJ1-1	-	few	TGCAGCGCAAAGGGTCTTAACACTGAAGCTTTCTTT	CSAKGLNTEAFF
TRBV11-3	TRBJ2-3	-	-	TGTGCCAGCAGCTTAGGGACACCAGATACGCAGTATTTT	CASSLGTPDTQYF
TRBV6-5	TRBJ1-1	-	-	TGTGCCAGCACTTATACGCTGGGGGACACTGAAGCTTTCTTT	CASTYTLGDTEAFF
TRBV7-6	TRBJ1-4	TRBD1	-	TGTGCCAGCAGAAAAGGGAGACAGGGGAGTGAAAAACTGTTTTTT	CASRKGRQGSEKLFF
TRBV7-9	TRBJ2-2	-	-	TGTGCCAGCAGACCCGCTCCGGGCACCCTCGCGAACACCGGGGAGCTGTTTTTT	CASRPAPGTLANTGELFF
TRBV9	TRBJ1-4	-	-	TGTGCCAGCAGCGTAGGAAAGACAACTAATGAAAAACTGTTTTTT	CASSVGKTTNEKLFF
TRBV27	TRBJ2-5	TRBD1	-	TGTGCCAGCAGTTCTGGACAGGGGGAGACCCAGTACTTC	CASSSGQGETQYF
TRBV6-6	TRBJ1-2	-	-	TGTGCCAGCAGTTACTCAGAGCGACAGAGCTACACCTTC	CASSYSERQSYTF
TRBV7-9	TRBJ2-3	TRBD1	-	TGTGCCAGCAGCTCGGGACAGGGGGACACAGATACGCAGTATTTT	CASSSGQGDTDTQYF
TRBV5-4	TRBJ2-7	TRBD2	-	TGTGCCAGCAGCTTAGCTAGCGGGGGTGGTCTAGAGCAGTACTTC	CASSLASGGGLEQYF
TRBV15	TRBJ1-5	-	once	TGTGCCACCAGCAGATGGGGGAAGGGCTTAAGCAATCAGCCCCAGCATTTT	CATSRWGKGLSNQPQHF
TRBV15	TRBJ1-5	-	once	TGTGCCACCAGCAAGGACCGGGATCAGCCCCAGCATTTT	CATSKDRDQPQHF
TRBV5-1	TRBJ1-1	-	-	TGCGCCAGCAGCTTGGGGCAGGCGAACACTGAAGCTTTCTTT	CASSLGQANTEAFF
TRBV18	TRBJ2-5	-	once	TGTGCCAGTACCCCCGGGACGACCAGGGAGACCCAGTACTTC	CASTPGTTRETQYF